What follows are 5 T cell receptor beta chains derived from one specimen sequenced in a study of T cell clonotyping in hematopoietic cell transplantation (dated by TCRdb to the early 2020s). The library was obtained by the immunoSEQ multiplex PCR assay. TCRdb holds this immuneACCESS table with in-frame rearrangements only. Some clones are missing; in checked studies, unresolved V genes explain under half, and the rest has no known cause. Recorded for this sample are roughly 80,000 clones; almost 97% of them occurred a single time. The top ten clones comprise 1.5% to 2% of the sample. The sample's time point, from its label and the paper: recipient sample about 28 days before transplant, after cytoreduction. Sequencing was performed on peripheral blood mononuclear cells, taken before stem cell transplant. The receptor source for this set is a woman in her forties or fifties with acute myeloid leukemia. Some clones in this sample may be carry-over from other donors' samples.

V usage is TRBV19 and J usage is TRBJ2-7; 9 positions agree with TRBD1. CDR3 length: 14 residues. Per germline, CDR1 LNHDA and CDR2 SQIVND (reference sequence). V dropped 3 bases and J dropped 3; count of bases not matched to a gene: 3. CDR3 in DNA: TGTGCCAGTAGTATGGGACAGGGTTACTACGAGCAGTACTTC. This codes for CASSMGQGYYEQYF.

V usage is TRBV6-5 and J usage is TRBJ2-5, with D maybe TRBD2 (6 bases). In germline, CDR1 is MNHEY, CDR2 SVGAGI. Trimming left V 0 bases short and J 4 bases short, with 9 bases between. This CDR3 region has 14 residues. CDR3 loop: CASSYSGGRETQYF. CDR3 nucleotides: TGTGCCAGCAGTTACTCGGGGGGTCGAGAGACCCAGTACTTC.

This sequence joins TRBV2 and TRBJ1-1; 7 positions match TRBD1. After removal of 2 bases from V and 1 base from J, the junction contained 4 bases not matched to a gene. The CDR3 consists of 15 residues. CDR1 and CDR2 (germline): SNHLY, FYNNEI. CDR3 bases: TGTGCCAGCAGTGAATACAGGGGAAGGAACACTGAAGCTTTCTTT. Its translation is CASSEYRGRNTEAFF.

This clone was counted a single time. CDR3: CASSPSSLGYEQYF. The CDR3 nucleotides read TGTGCCAGCAGCCCCAGTTCCCTGGGCTACGAGCAGTACTTC. The rearrangement links TRBV7-8 to TRBJ2-7; D unclear. This CDR3 is built from 14 residues. CDR1 SGHVS and CDR2 FQNEAQ come from the germline V gene. Deletions cut 5 bases from V and 3 bases from J, with 14 bases between.

The table lists this clone with a count of one. This chain links TRBV6-5 with TRBJ1-5; no clear D gene. Between the trimmed V and J ends, which lost 6 bases and 3 bases, there was a span of 12 bases. The CDR3 loop spans 14 amino acids. Looked up from germline, CDR1 is MNHEY and CDR2 is SVGAGI. The CDR3 region is CASSQRRNNQPQHF. As DNA, the CDR3 is TGTGCCAGCAGCCAAAGACGGAACAATCAGCCCCAGCATTTT.